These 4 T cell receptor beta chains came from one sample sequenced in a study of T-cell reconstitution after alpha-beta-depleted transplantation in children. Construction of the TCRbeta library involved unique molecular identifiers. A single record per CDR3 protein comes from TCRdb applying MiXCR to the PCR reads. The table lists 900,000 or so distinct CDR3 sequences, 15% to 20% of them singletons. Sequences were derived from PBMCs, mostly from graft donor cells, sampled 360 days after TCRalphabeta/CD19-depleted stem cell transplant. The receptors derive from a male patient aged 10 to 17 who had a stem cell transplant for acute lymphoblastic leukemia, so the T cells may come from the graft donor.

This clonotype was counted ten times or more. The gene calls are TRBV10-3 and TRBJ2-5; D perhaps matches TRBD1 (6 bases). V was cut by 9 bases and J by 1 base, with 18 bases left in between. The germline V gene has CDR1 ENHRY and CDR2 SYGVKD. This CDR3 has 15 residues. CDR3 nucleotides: TGTGCCATGGGCGGAGTACAGGGCGGCCAAGAGACCCAGTACTTC. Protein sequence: CAMGGVQGGQETQYF.

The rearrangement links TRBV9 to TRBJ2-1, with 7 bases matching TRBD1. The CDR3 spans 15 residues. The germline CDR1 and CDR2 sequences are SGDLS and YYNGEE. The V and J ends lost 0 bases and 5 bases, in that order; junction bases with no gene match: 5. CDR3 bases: TGTGCCAGCAGCGTAGAAGGGGGCCCCAACAATGAGCAGTTCTTC. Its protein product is CASSVEGGPNNEQFF.

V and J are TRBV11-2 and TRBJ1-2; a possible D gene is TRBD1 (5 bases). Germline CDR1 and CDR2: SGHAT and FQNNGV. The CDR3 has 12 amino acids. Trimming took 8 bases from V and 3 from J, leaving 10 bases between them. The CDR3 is CASGGTDYGYTF. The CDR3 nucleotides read TGTGCCAGCGGCGGGACGGACTATGGCTACACCTTC.

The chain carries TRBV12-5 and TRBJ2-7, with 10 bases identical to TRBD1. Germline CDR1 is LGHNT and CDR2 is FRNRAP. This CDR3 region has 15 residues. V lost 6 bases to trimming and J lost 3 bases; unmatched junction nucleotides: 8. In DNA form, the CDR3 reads TGTGCTAGTGGACCCGGACAGGGGGACAACTACGAGCAGTACTTC. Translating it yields CASGPGQGDNYEQYF.